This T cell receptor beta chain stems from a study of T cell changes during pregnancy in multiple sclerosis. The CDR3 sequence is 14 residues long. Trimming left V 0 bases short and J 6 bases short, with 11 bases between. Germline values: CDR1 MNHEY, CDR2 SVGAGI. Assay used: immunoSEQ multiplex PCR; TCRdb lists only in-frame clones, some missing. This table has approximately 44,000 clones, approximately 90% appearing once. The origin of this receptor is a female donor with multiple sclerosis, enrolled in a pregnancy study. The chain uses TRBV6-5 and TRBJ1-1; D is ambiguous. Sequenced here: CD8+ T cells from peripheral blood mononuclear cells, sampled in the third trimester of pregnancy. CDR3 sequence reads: CASSYSEGAAEAFF. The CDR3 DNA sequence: TGTGCCAGCAGTTACTCGGAGGGCGCCGCTGAAGCTTTCTTT.